This T cell receptor beta chain derives from a study of siplizumab effects on memory and regulatory T cells. CDR1 and CDR2 from the germline V gene are SEHNR and FQNEAQ (reference sequence). The CDR3 has 15 amino acids. V was clipped by 2 bases and J by 6 bases, with 14 bases between them. This table comes from immunoSEQ multiplex PCR, and its TCRdb copy is limited to in-frame clones, with some not included. In the table there are 75,000 to 100,000 clones, roughly 94% of which are singletons. Sequencing used non-Treg CD4+ T cells sorted from blood. The sequence was collected from a human donor in good health. The chain joins TRBV7-9 to TRBJ2-1, with D unclear. CDR3 nucleotide sequence: TGTGCCAGCAGCTTAAGTGGGGTGCCTAGCAATGAGCAGTTCTTC. It translates to CASSLSGVPSNEQFF.